These 23 T cell receptor beta chains were all obtained from the same sample, sequenced in a study of T cells after posttransplantation cyclophosphamide (dated by TCRdb to about 2016). Library preparation used the immunoSEQ multiplex PCR assay. Here the immuneACCESS table is served through TCRdb, limited to in-frame sequences with V and J called. Missing clones are a known gap in these copies; in checked studies unresolved V genes cover under half, and the rest lacks a known reason. For this sample the table reports about 12,000 clones, with no clone seen just once. Approximately 7% of the sample is taken by the ten largest. The sequenced material came from PBMCs. These receptors all come from a middle-aged woman in good health, CMV-negative, and a related stem cell transplant donor.

Many counts were recorded for this clone. V usage is TRBV13 and J usage is TRBJ2-7, with 8 bases matching TRBD1. The CDR3 loop spans 16 amino acids. V lost 2 bases and J lost 5; bases outside the gene matches: 11. The germline gives CDR1 PRHDT, CDR2 FYEKMQ (reference sequence). CDR3 sequence reads: CASSLFLRGRGNEQYF. In nucleotides, the CDR3 is TGTGCCAGCAGCTTATTCCTCAGGGGGCGAGGCAACGAGCAGTACTTC. Full variable domain (rest looked up from reference TRBV13 and TRBJ2-7): AAGVIQSPRHLIKEKRETATLKCYPIPRHDTVYWYQQGPGQDPQFLISFYEKMQSDKGSIPDRFSAQQFSDYHSELNMSSLELGDSALYFCASSLFLRGRGNEQYFGPGTRLTVT.

This clone was counted many times. CDR3 loop: CASSEEGVQPQHF. The CDR3 DNA reads TGTGCCAGCAGTGAGGAGGGGGTTCAACCCCAGCATTTT. The chain carries TRBV6-1 and TRBJ1-5, with D possibly being TRBD1 (6 bases). This CDR3 has 13 amino acids. Germline V lookup: CDR1 MNHNS, CDR2 SASEGT. With 3 bases removed from V and 10 bases from J, the gap between germline ends came to 13 bases.

This clone was counted ten times or more. The genes are TRBV12-3 or TRBV12-4 and TRBJ2-5, with 9 bases identical to TRBD1. The V gene end was trimmed by 4 bases and the J gene end by 6 bases; junction bases not matched to a gene: 6. The CDR3 loop spans 14 amino acids. The CDR3 here is CASSWGQGGQTQYF. CDR3 nucleotides: TGTGCCAGCAGTTGGGGACAGGGCGGGCAGACCCAGTACTTC.

This clone was seen repeatedly, ten times or more. The gene calls are TRBV6-1 and TRBJ1-1, with D possibly matching TRBD1 (5 bases). Germline CDR1 MNHNS, CDR2 SASEGT. The ends were cut back, 7 bases at V and 4 bases at J, with 13 bases in the middle. CDR3 length: 13 residues. The CDR3 nucleotides read TGTGCCAGCATCTCAGGGAGGAGCACTGAAGCTTTCTTT. This sequence encodes CASISGRSTEAFF.

This clone was picked up many times. V and J are TRBV5-3 and TRBJ2-3; D is unclear. TRBV5-3 belongs to the ORF category, with a function that is uncertain. V was pared by 2 bases and J by 0 bases, with 4 bases between. The CDR3 contains 13 residues. The CDR3 coding sequence is TGTGCCAGAAGCTTCTCTAGCACAGATACGCAGTATTTT. Protein: CARSFSSTDTQYF.

This clone was seen at least ten times. CDR3 amino acids: CASRGSGRIYEQYF. CDR3 coding DNA: TGTGCCAGTCGCGGTAGCGGGCGAATCTACGAGCAGTACTTC. V gene TRBV28 combines with J gene TRBJ2-7, with 7 bases identical to TRBD2. Trimming removed 9 bases from V and 3 bases from J; junction bases left unmatched: 11. The CDR3 runs 14 residues. Germline assignment: CDR1 MDHEN and CDR2 SYDVKM.

This clone was recorded at least ten times. The genes are TRBV5-1 and TRBJ2-7; 11 positions agree with TRBD2. V was clipped by 3 bases and J by 5 bases; unmatched bases: 13. CDR1 is SGHRS and CDR2 is YFSETQ in the germline V gene. The CDR3 totals 17 residues. CDR3 loop: CASSSAGTSGVSHEQYF. The DNA for the CDR3 is TGCGCCAGCAGCTCCGCCGGGACTAGCGGTGTTAGCCACGAGCAGTACTTC.

This clone was counted at least ten times. V is TRBV10-3 and J is TRBJ1-2; 9 nucleotides line up with TRBD1. The CDR3 is 14 amino acids. Germline lookup yields CDR1 ENHRY and CDR2 SYGVKD. Trimming cost V 0 bases and J 8 bases; bases outside gene matches: 4. CDR3 protein: CAISESGQGYGYTF. The CDR3 DNA reads as TGTGCCATCAGTGAGTCGGGACAGGGCTACGGCTACACCTTC.

This clone was recorded at least ten times. The V and J genes are TRBV2 and TRBJ2-7; D not resolved. Germline V lookup: CDR1 SNHLY, CDR2 FYNNEI. This CDR3 is 12 amino acids long. The V gene lost 4 bases and the J gene lost 9 bases, with 13 bases spanning the gap. CDR3 nucleotides: TGTGCCAGCAGTGCTGAACGAAAAGGGCAGTACTTC. This encodes CASSAERKGQYF.

The chain recombines TRBV12-3 or TRBV12-4 with TRBJ1-2; 10 nucleotides match TRBD1. V lost 5 bases, J lost 8 bases, and 14 bases stayed unmatched. The CDR3 covers 16 residues. For the CDR3, the DNA is TGTGCCAGCAGTCCCGACAGGGGGCTACACGCGAGAGGCTACACCTTC. Its translation: CASSPDRGLHARGYTF.

The table lists this clone with many counts. V gene TRBV5-8 combines with J gene TRBJ2-4; 7 bases line up with TRBD1. CDR3 length: 16 amino acids. Germline loops: CDR1 SGHTS, CDR2 YDEGEE. Trimming took 4 bases from V and 9 from J; bases not matched to a gene: 16. The CDR3 here is CASSTRTGHSGSIQYF. The CDR3 DNA is TGTGCCAGCAGCACGAGGACAGGACATAGTGGAAGCATTCAGTACTTC. Full variable domain (missing parts from reference TRBV5-8 and TRBJ2-4): EAGVTQSPTHLIKTRGQQATLRCSPISGHTSVYWYQQALGLGLQFLLWYDEGEERNRGNFPPRFSGRQFPNYSSELNVNALELEDSALYLCASSTRTGHSGSIQYFGAGTRLSVL.

This clone was seen at least ten times. The CDR3 region is CSGRTRNEQFF. DNA for the CDR3: TGCAGTGGCCGGACTAGAAATGAGCAGTTCTTC. V is TRBV20-1 and J is TRBJ2-1; 7 nucleotides line up with TRBD2. This CDR3 is built from 11 residues. Trimming took 7 bases from V and 7 from J; bases not matched to a gene: 4. CDR1 and CDR2 (germline): DFQATT, SNEGSKA (reference sequence).

This clone was recorded many times. V is TRBV19 and J is TRBJ1-2, with a possible D match to TRBD1 (6 bases). Germline assignment: CDR1 LNHDA and CDR2 SQIVND (reference sequence). This CDR3 region has 15 residues. Trimming stripped 5 bases from V and 0 bases from J, with 13 bases between. DNA of the CDR3: TGTGCCAGTAGTCTCGCGACAGGCCCTAACTATGGCTACACCTTC. As protein: CASSLATGPNYGYTF.

At least ten counts were recorded for this clone. V usage is TRBV6-5 and J usage is TRBJ2-3; 7 nucleotides match TRBD2. J was trimmed by 2 bases and V by 7 bases; bases with no gene match: 9. The CDR3 sequence is 15 residues long. Looked up from germline, CDR1 is MNHEY and CDR2 is SVGAGI. This CDR3 is CASIPIAGDTDTQYF. DNA for the CDR3: TGTGCCAGCATTCCAATCGCGGGGGACACAGATACGCAGTATTTT.

This clone was counted ten times or more. V usage is TRBV27 and J usage is TRBJ2-3, with 8 bases lining up with TRBD2. Looked up from germline, CDR1 is MNHEY and CDR2 is SMNVEV (reference sequence). V lost 7 bases to trimming and J lost 7 bases; unmatched junction nucleotides: 10. This CDR3 has 14 residues. Here the CDR3 reads CASISSGRIYTQYF. CDR3 nucleotide sequence: TGTGCCAGCATCTCAAGCGGGAGAATCTATACGCAGTATTTT.

This clone was counted at least ten times. This chain uses TRBV19 with TRBJ1-1; possibly TRBD1 for D (6 bases). Germline CDR1 and CDR2: LNHDA and SQIVND (reference sequence). V lost 8 bases and J lost 1, with 20 bases in between. This CDR3 region has 16 residues. CDR3 sequence: CASYRGAQGPNTEAFF. CDR3 nucleotide sequence: TGTGCCAGTTATCGGGGGGCACAGGGACCGAACACTGAAGCTTTCTTT.

At least ten counts were recorded for this clone. The rearrangement joins TRBV6-5 to TRBJ1-3; tentative D call: TRBD1 (5 bases). CDR1 is MNHEY and CDR2 is SVGAGI in the germline V gene. The CDR3 totals 15 residues. The V end was cut by 6 bases, the J end by 0 bases, with 12 bases between. For the CDR3, the DNA is TGTGCCAGCAGCTCCGACAGATTCTCTGGAAACACCATATATTTT. Its protein product is CASSSDRFSGNTIYF.

This clone was seen many times. V usage is TRBV19 and J usage is TRBJ1-5, with a weak D call TRBD1 (5 bases). The CDR3 length is 15 residues. Germline CDR1 is LNHDA and CDR2 is SQIVND (reference sequence). Trimming stripped 0 bases from V and 6 bases from J, with 12 bases between. This CDR3 is CASSIEGARGQPQHF. The CDR3 region has the DNA TGTGCCAGTAGTATAGAAGGGGCAAGGGGTCAGCCCCAGCATTTT.

This clone was seen many times. This sequence joins TRBV28 and TRBJ1-1; the D gene is possibly TRBD1 (6 bases). CDR3 length: 15 residues. V was trimmed by 6 bases and J by 4 bases, leaving 18 bases between them. Germline assignment: CDR1 MDHEN and CDR2 SYDVKM. The CDR3 nucleotides are TGTGCCAGCAGCACCGGGGGGCAAGGGGGCACTGAAGCTTTCTTT. Protein product: CASSTGGQGGTEAFF.

The table lists this clone with many counts. V and J are TRBV5-4 and TRBJ2-7; TRBD1 aligns across 9 bases. This CDR3 has 14 residues. V lost 4 bases to trimming and J lost 4 bases; unmatched junction nucleotides: 6. Germline V gene lookup returns CDR1 SGHNT and CDR2 YYREEE (reference sequence). The CDR3 sequence is CASSRDRVVYEQYF. DNA of the CDR3: TGTGCCAGCAGCCGGGACAGGGTGGTGTACGAGCAGTACTTC.

This clone was recorded many times. The V gene is TRBV6-1, the J gene TRBJ2-2; D is unclear. From germline, CDR1 is MNHNS and CDR2 SASEGT. The CDR3 consists of 14 residues. Between the trimmed V and J ends, which lost 1 base and 7 bases, there was a span of 10 bases. CDR3 protein: CASSEVRGYGELFF. The CDR3, as DNA: TGTGCCAGCAGTGAAGTCCGCGGTTACGGGGAGCTGTTTTTT.

The rearrangement joins TRBV4-3 to TRBJ2-2; 13 bases map to TRBD2. The V and J ends lost 9 bases and 2 bases, in that order; junction bases with no gene match: 3. The CDR3 has 15 residues. CDR1 is LGHNA and CDR2 is YSLEER in the germline V gene. CDR3 amino acids: CARGLAGPNTGELFF. In DNA form, the CDR3 reads TGCGCCAGGGGACTAGCGGGACCTAACACCGGGGAGCTGTTTTTT.

This clone has a count of ten or more. V is TRBV11-2 and J is TRBJ2-3; the match to TRBD2 covers 9 bases. CDR3 length: 16 residues. V lost 5 bases to trimming and J lost 4 bases; unmatched junction nucleotides: 10. CDR1 SGHAT and CDR2 FQNNGV come from the germline V gene. CDR3 loop: CASSPLGGRVADTQYF. The CDR3 nucleotides are TGTGCCAGCAGCCCCCTGGGCGGGAGGGTTGCAGATACGCAGTATTTT. Using reference TRBV11-2 and TRBJ2-3 for the parts outside the CDR3, the full variable domain is EAGVAQSPRYKIIEKRQSVAFWCNPISGHATLYWYQQILGQGPKLLIQFQNNGVVDDSQLPKDRFSAERLKGVDSTLKIQPAKLEDSAVYLCASSPLGGRVADTQYFGPGTRLTVL.